The clone carrying this T cell receptor (beta chain) came up once. Its specificity is unknown. This sample stems from a study of vaccination and CD4 T cells after COVID-19. This sample's treatment: roughly 10-day PBMC culture with coronavirus spike peptide pools or control peptides (ViraFEST assay). The unexposed donor's CD4+ T cells were collected before the COVID-19 pandemic (2011-2018). Germline loops: CDR1 SGHDT, CDR2 YYEEEE. V lost 4 bases and J lost 7; bases outside the gene matches: 12. This CDR3 is 16 amino acids long. Cultured CD4+ T cell DNA was sequenced using the Oncomine TCR Beta short-read assay. Genomic DNA was extracted from cultured CD4+ T cells. TCRdb re-derived calls from the PCR reads in MiXCR, one entry per CDR3 protein. The table records around 8,200 distinct CDR3 sequences, about 50% of them present only once.

The J gene is TRBJ1-5, the V gene TRBV5-6, with TRBD1 identical over 9 bases. The specimen sequenced was CD4+ T cells from blood, cultured in vitro. This TCR was sampled from a human donor in good health. The CDR3 loop is CASSIYSTGTGQPQHF. The CDR3 nucleotides are TGTGCCAGCAGCATCTACTCGACAGGGACAGGGCAGCCCCAGCATTTT.